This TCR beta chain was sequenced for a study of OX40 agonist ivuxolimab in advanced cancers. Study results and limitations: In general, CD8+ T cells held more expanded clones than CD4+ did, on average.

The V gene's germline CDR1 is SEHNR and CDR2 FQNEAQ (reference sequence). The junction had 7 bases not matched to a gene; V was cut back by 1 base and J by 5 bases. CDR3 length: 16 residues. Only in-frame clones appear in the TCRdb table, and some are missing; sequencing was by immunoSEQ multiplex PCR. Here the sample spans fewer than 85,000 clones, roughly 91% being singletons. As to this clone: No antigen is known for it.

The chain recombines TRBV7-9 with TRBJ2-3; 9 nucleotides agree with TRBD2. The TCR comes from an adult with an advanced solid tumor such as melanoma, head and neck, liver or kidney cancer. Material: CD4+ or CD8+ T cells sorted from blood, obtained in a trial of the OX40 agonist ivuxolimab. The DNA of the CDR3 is TGTGCCAGCAGCTTAGTTGGCGGGGGGGCTCTAGATACGCAGTATTTT. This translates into CASSLVGGGALDTQYF.